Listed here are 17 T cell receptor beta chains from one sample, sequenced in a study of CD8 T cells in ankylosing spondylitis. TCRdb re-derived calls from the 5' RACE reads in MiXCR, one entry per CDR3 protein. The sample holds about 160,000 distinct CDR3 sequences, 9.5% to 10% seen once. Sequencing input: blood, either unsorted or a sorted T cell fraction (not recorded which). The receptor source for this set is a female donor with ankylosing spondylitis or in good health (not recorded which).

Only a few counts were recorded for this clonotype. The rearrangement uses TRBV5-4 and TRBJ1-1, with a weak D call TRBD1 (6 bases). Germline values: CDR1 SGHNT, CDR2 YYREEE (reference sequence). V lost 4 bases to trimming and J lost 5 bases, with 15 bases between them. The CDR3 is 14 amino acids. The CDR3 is CASSAWGGQTEAFF. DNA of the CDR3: TGTGCCAGCAGCGCATGGGGGGGCCAGACTGAAGCTTTCTTT.

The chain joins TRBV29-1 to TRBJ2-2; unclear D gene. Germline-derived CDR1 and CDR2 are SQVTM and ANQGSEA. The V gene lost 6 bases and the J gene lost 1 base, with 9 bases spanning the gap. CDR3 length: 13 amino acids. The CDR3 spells CSVGEENTGELFF. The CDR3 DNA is TGCAGCGTAGGAGAGGAGAACACCGGGGAGCTGTTTTTT.

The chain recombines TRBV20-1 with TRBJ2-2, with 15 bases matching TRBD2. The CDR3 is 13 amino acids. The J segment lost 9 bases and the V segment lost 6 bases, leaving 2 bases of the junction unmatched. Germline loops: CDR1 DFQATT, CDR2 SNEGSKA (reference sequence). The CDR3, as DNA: TGCAGTGCGGGACTAGCGGGGGGCCGGGAGCTGTTTTTT. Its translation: CSAGLAGGRELFF.

This CDR3 reads CASSERTRGDRELFF. In DNA form, the CDR3 reads TGTGCCAGCAGTGAAAGGACTAGGGGCGACCGGGAGCTGTTTTTT. This chain links TRBV12-3 or TRBV12-4 with TRBJ2-2, with TRBD2 matching 7 bases. J was trimmed by 9 bases and V by 5 bases; bases with no gene match: 12. The CDR3 runs 15 residues.

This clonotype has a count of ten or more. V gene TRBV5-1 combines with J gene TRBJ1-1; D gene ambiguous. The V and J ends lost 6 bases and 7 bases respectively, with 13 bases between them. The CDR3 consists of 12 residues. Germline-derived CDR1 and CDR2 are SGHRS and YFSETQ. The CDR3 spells CASTNPPLEAFF. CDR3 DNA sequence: TGCGCCAGCACCAATCCACCTCTTGAAGCTTTCTTT.

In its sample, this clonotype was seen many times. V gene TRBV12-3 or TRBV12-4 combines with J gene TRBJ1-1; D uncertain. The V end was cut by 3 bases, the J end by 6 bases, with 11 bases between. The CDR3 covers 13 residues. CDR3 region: CASSFWGTAEAFF. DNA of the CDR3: TGTGCCAGCAGTTTTTGGGGAACAGCTGAAGCTTTCTTT.

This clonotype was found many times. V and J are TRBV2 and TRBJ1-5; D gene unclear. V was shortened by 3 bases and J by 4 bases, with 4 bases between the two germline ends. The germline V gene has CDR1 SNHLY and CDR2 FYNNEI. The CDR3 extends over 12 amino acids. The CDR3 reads CASSDGNQPQHF. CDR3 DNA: TGTGCCAGCAGTGATGGGAATCAGCCCCAGCATTTT.

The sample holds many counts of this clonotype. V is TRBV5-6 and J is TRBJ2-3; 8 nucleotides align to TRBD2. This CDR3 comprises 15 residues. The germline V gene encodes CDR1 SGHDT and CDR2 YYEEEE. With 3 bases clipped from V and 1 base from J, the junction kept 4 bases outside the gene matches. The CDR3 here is CASSWTGGGTDTQYF. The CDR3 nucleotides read TGTGCCAGCAGCTGGACCGGGGGGGGCACAGATACGCAGTATTTT.

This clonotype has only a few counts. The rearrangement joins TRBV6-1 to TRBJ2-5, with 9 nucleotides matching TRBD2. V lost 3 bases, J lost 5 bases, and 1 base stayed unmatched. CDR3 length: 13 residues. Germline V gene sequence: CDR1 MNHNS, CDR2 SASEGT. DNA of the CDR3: TGTGCCAGCAGTGAGGGACTAGCCGAGACCCAGTACTTC. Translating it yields CASSEGLAETQYF.

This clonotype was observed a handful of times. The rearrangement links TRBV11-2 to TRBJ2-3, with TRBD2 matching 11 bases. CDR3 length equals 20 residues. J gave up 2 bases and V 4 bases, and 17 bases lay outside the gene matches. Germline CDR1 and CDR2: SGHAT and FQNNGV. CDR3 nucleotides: TGTGCCAGCAGCTCTTTTAGAGAACTCCTAGCGGGAGGCTCCACAGATACGCAGTATTTT. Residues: CASSSFRELLAGGSTDTQYF. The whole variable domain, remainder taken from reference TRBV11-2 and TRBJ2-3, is EAGVAQSPRYKIIEKRQSVAFWCNPISGHATLYWYQQILGQGPKLLIQFQNNGVVDDSQLPKDRFSAERLKGVDSTLKIQPAKLEDSAVYLCASSSFRELLAGGSTDTQYFGPGTRLTVL.

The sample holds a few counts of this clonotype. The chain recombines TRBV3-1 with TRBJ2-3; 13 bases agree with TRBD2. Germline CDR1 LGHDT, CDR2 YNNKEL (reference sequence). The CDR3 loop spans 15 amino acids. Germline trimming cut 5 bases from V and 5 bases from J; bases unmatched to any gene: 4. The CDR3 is CASSGRLAGGDTQYF. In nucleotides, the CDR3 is TGTGCCAGCAGCGGACGACTAGCGGGAGGAGATACGCAGTATTTT.

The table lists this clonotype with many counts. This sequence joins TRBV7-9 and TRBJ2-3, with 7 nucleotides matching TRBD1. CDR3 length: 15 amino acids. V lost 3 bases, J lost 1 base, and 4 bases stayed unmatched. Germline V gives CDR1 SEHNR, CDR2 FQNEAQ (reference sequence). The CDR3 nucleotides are TGTGCCAGCAGCTTGATCCAGGGGGGCACAGATACGCAGTATTTT. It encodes CASSLIQGGTDTQYF.

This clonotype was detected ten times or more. CDR3 in amino acids: CSVELAYNEQFF. CDR3 DNA: TGCAGCGTTGAGCTAGCCTACAATGAGCAGTTCTTC. The V gene is TRBV29-1, the J gene TRBJ2-1; D gene ambiguous. The CDR3 contains 12 residues. Trimming took off 3 bases at V and 2 bases at J, with 5 bases between the two ends. Looked up from germline, CDR1 is SQVTM and CDR2 is ANQGSEA.

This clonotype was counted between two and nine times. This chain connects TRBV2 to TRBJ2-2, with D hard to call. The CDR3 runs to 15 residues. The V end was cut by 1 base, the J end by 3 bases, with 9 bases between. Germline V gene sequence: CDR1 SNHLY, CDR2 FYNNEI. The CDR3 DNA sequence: TGTGCCAGCAGTGAAGAGGGCACCGACACCGGGGAGCTGTTTTTT. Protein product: CASSEEGTDTGELFF.

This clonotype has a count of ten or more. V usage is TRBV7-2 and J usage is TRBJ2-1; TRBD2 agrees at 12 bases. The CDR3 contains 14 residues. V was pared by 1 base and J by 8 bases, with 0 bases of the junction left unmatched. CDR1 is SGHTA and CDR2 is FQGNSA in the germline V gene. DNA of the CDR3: TGTGCCAGCAGCTTAGGACTAGCGGGAGATGAGCAGTTCTTC. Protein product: CASSLGLAGDEQFF.

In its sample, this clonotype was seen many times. The CDR3 coding sequence is TGTGCCAGCAGCCCCGAACCGACAGGCGAGGAGACCCAGTACTTC. Its translation is CASSPEPTGEETQYF. The genes are TRBV28 and TRBJ2-5; a possible D gene is TRBD1 (6 bases). V was cut by 6 bases and J by 5 bases, with 19 bases left in between. Germline V gene sequence: CDR1 MDHEN, CDR2 SYDVKM. There are 15 residues in the CDR3.

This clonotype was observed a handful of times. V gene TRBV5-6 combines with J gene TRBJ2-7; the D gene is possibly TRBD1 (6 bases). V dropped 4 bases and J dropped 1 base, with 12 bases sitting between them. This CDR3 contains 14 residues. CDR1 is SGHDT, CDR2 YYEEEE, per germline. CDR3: CASSQGQKSYEQYF. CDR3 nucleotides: TGTGCCAGCAGCCAAGGACAGAAATCCTACGAGCAGTACTTC. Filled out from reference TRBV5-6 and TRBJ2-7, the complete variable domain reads DAGVTQSPTHLIKTRGQQVTLRCSPKSGHDTVSWYQQALGQGPQFIFQYYEEEERQRGNFPDRFSGHQFPNYSSELNVNALLLGDSALYLCASSQGQKSYEQYFGPGTRLTVT.